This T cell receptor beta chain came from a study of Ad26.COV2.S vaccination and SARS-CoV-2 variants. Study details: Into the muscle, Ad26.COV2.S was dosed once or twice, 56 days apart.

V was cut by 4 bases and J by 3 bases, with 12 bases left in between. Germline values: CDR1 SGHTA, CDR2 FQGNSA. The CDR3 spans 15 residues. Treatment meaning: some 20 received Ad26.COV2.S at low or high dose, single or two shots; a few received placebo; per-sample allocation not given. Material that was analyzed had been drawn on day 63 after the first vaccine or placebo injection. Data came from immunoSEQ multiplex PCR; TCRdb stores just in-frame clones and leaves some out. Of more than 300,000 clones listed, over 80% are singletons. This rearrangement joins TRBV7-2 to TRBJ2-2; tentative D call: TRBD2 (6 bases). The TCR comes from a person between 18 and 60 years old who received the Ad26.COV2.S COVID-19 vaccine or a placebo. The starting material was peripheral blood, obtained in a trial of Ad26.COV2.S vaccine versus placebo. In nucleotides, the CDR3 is TGTGCCAGCAGCTACCTCGGAGGGGACACCGGGGAGCTGTTTTTT. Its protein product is CASSYLGGDTGELFF.